This T cell receptor beta chain originates from a study of blood T cell repertoires in COVID-19. Overall study: In each case, the material was cDNA or gDNA derived from T cells, B-cell-depleted T cells, or PBMCs.

Using immunoSEQ multiplex PCR, the repertoire was profiled, and TCRdb retains in-frame clones only, with some absent. Among about 340,000 clones listed, almost 90% were seen once. The CDR3 is made up of 16 amino acids. Per the germline V gene, CDR1 is SGHTA and CDR2 is FQGNSA. V shed 0 bases and J 6 bases; nucleotides not matched to a gene: 2. Sequencing input: peripheral blood. V is TRBV7-2 and J is TRBJ2-2, with 12 bases lining up with TRBD2. The TCR originated in a woman between 65 and 79 years old with COVID-19, enrolled during active disease. The CDR3 DNA reads TGTGCCAGCAGCTTAGCCCTAGCGGGGGGGCCCGGGGAGCTGTTTTTT. The encoded protein is CASSLALAGGPGELFF.